What follows are 20 T cell receptor beta chains derived from one specimen sequenced in a study of CD8+ T cells in alopecia areata. Treatment given: oral pan-JAK inhibitor, 5-10 mg twice daily. It was cDNA, reverse transcribed from extracted RNA, that served as the sequencing template. Some clones are missing from TCRdb's copy, which holds only in-frame ones; the method was immunoSEQ multiplex PCR. The sample carries 90,000 or so clones, 44% recorded once. The material was CD8+ T cells sorted from blood, obtained at week 24, from a patient treated with tofacitinib. The receptor source for this set is a human donor with alopecia areata.

The chain combines TRBV7-9 with TRBJ2-1; the D gene is possibly TRBD1 (6 bases). The V end was cut by 3 bases, the J end by 4 bases, with 10 bases between. CDR3 length: 14 residues. Germline V gene sequence: CDR1 SEHNR, CDR2 FQNEAQ (reference sequence). CDR3: CASSFLGTYNEQFF. Here the CDR3 DNA reads TGTGCCAGCAGCTTCCTCGGGACATACAATGAGCAGTTCTTC.

The chain employs TRBV29-1 and TRBJ2-3; tentatively, D is TRBD2 (7 bases). This CDR3 is 15 amino acids long. CDR1 is SQVTM and CDR2 is ANQGSEA in the germline V gene. Trimming left V 6 bases short and J 5 bases short, with 21 bases between. The CDR3 protein is CSVPVPGGPGDTQYF. CDR3 nucleotides: TGCAGCGTCCCAGTCCCCGGGGGGCCAGGAGATACGCAGTATTTT.

This clone was seen a single time. This sequence joins TRBV29-1 and TRBJ1-1, with a weak D call TRBD1 (5 bases). V lost 8 bases and J 8 bases, leaving 18 bases between the germline ends. The CDR3 is made up of 12 amino acids. Per germline, CDR1 SQVTM and CDR2 ANQGSEA. The CDR3 loop is CSSERGGVEAFF. The DNA for the CDR3 is TGCAGCTCCGAAAGGGGCGGAGTGGAAGCTTTCTTT.

This clone was counted ten times or more. The V call is TRBV28, the J call TRBJ2-5, with TRBD2 matching 11 bases. Trimming cost V 3 bases and J 4 bases; bases outside gene matches: 10. Germline CDR1 reads MDHEN; CDR2 reads SYDVKM. The CDR3 length is 17 residues. The CDR3 is CASSLTSGTGLGETQYF. CDR3 sequence (DNA): TGTGCCAGCAGTTTGACTAGCGGGACAGGTTTAGGAGAGACCCAGTACTTC.

V usage is TRBV9 and J usage is TRBJ2-5; D perhaps matches TRBD2 (6 bases). The CDR3 consists of 14 residues. Germline lookup yields CDR1 SGDLS and CDR2 YYNGEE. The V gene lost 4 bases and the J gene lost 2 bases, with 12 bases spanning the gap. CDR3 sequence (DNA): TGTGCCAGCAGCCCACCCGGGGGACAAGAGACCCAGTACTTC. Translating it yields CASSPPGGQETQYF.

This clone was seen a few times. V and J are TRBV5-1 and TRBJ2-1; 16 nucleotides agree with TRBD2. The CDR3 covers 18 residues. V lost 0 bases, J lost 8 bases, and 8 bases stayed unmatched. CDR1 and CDR2 (germline): SGHRS, YFSETQ. The CDR3 DNA follows: TGCGCCAGCAGCTTGGGGACCGGGACTAGCGGGAGGGCCCATGAGCAGTTCTTC. Translating gives CASSLGTGTSGRAHEQFF.

The chain combines TRBV27 with TRBJ2-7, with D perhaps TRBD2 (5 bases). Looked up from germline, CDR1 is MNHEY and CDR2 is SMNVEV (reference sequence). The V and J ends lost 5 bases and 3 bases respectively, with 14 bases between them. The CDR3 covers 14 residues. The CDR3 sequence: CASSPQAVVYEQYF. In DNA, the CDR3 is TGTGCCAGCAGTCCCCAAGCGGTGGTCTACGAGCAGTACTTC.

The chain carries TRBV5-6 and TRBJ2-1; 8 bases agree with TRBD1. The CDR3 is 15 residues long. V lost 4 bases, J lost 3 bases, and 6 bases stayed unmatched. Germline loops: CDR1 SGHDT, CDR2 YYEEEE. This CDR3 reads CASSDGTGYYNEQFF. CDR3 DNA sequence: TGTGCCAGCAGCGACGGGACAGGCTACTACAATGAGCAGTTCTTC.

This clone has only a few counts. The junction differs from germline at one of its ends, possibly a read error. The rearrangement links TRBV23-1 to TRBJ2-7, with 7 bases lining up with TRBD2. TRBV23-1 falls under the ORF class, with uncertain function. The CDR3 is made up of 18 amino acids. The CDR3 DNA reads as TGCGCCAGCACTCAATCCGGGACTAATCGTAATTTATCCTACGAGCAGTACTTC. Protein product: CASTQSGTNRNLSYEQYF.

This chain joins TRBV11-3 and TRBJ2-5; the D is unclear. Trimming pared 0 bases from V and 4 bases from J, leaving 6 bases between. Per the germline V gene, CDR1 is SGHNT and CDR2 is YENEEA. CDR3 length: 13 amino acids. This chain's CDR3 is CASSLEGSETQYF. CDR3 DNA: TGTGCCAGCAGCTTAGAGGGTTCAGAGACCCAGTACTTC.

J is TRBJ2-7 and V is TRBV30; 10 positions match TRBD1. Germline loops: CDR1 GTSNPN, CDR2 SVGIG (reference sequence). V lost 1 base to trimming and J lost 6 bases; unmatched junction nucleotides: 6. This CDR3 has 14 residues. The CDR3 loop reads CAWSGPGQGSEQYF. The CDR3 DNA reads as TGTGCCTGGAGTGGGCCGGGACAGGGGAGCGAGCAGTACTTC.

This clone has more than one count but fewer than ten. The chain is built from TRBV30 and TRBJ1-1; the match to TRBD1 covers 8 bases. Germline-derived CDR1 and CDR2 are GTSNPN and SVGIG (reference sequence). The CDR3 sequence is 14 residues long. V dropped 1 base and J dropped 5; count of bases not matched to a gene: 6. The CDR3 is CAWSDRGVRTEAFF. The CDR3 region has the DNA TGTGCCTGGAGTGACAGGGGGGTACGAACTGAAGCTTTCTTT.

This clone was counted a few times. This sequence joins TRBV5-1 and TRBJ2-7, with a possible D match to TRBD1 (5 bases). The CDR3 totals 15 residues. From germline, CDR1 is SGHRS and CDR2 YFSETQ. Between the trimmed V and J ends, which lost 0 bases and 1 base, there was a span of 11 bases. CDR3 protein: CASSLDWTPSYEQYF. DNA for the CDR3: TGCGCCAGCAGCTTGGACTGGACACCATCCTACGAGCAGTACTTC.

This clone was found a few times. This chain uses TRBV2 with TRBJ2-1; no clear D. Germline loops: CDR1 SNHLY, CDR2 FYNNEI. V was trimmed by 0 bases and J by 10 bases, leaving 16 bases between them. The CDR3 is 15 amino acids. The CDR3 is CASSEALGQAWEQFF. In DNA form, the CDR3 reads TGTGCCAGCAGTGAAGCGCTGGGTCAAGCTTGGGAGCAGTTCTTC.

The chain links TRBV7-2 to TRBJ2-1; TRBD2 agrees at 8 bases. Trimming at V came to 5 bases and at J to 4 bases, leaving 7 bases not matched to a gene. The germline gives CDR1 SGHTA, CDR2 FQGNSA. The CDR3 contains 15 residues. The CDR3 DNA reads as TGTGCCAGCAGCCAAGTAGCGGGACGTTACAATGAGCAGTTCTTC. Translation: CASSQVAGRYNEQFF.

The rearrangement uses TRBV29-1 and TRBJ2-7; no clear D gene. Germline V gene lookup returns CDR1 SQVTM and CDR2 ANQGSEA. With 0 bases removed from V and 4 bases from J, the gap between germline ends came to 7 bases. CDR3 length: 12 amino acids. CDR3 sequence reads: CSVEDQLYEQYF. CDR3 nucleotides: TGCAGCGTTGAAGATCAGCTTTACGAGCAGTACTTC.

CDR3 in amino acids: CSALGLDGPDTQYF. The CDR3 region has the DNA TGCAGCGCCCTGGGGCTGGATGGTCCAGATACGCAGTATTTT. This chain uses TRBV29-1 with TRBJ2-3; possibly TRBD1 for D (5 bases). The V and J ends lost 7 bases and 4 bases respectively, with 18 bases between them. The CDR3 sequence is 14 residues long. The germline gives CDR1 SQVTM, CDR2 ANQGSEA.

The genes are TRBV25-1 and TRBJ2-7, with TRBD1 matching over 8 bases. Trimming at V came to 5 bases and at J to 3 bases, leaving 9 bases not matched to a gene. CDR1 is MGHDK and CDR2 is SYGVNS in the germline V gene. This CDR3 has 15 residues. The CDR3 spells CASSFPGQGLYEQYF. CDR3 DNA: TGTGCCAGCAGTTTCCCCGGACAGGGCCTCTACGAGCAGTACTTC.

This clone was counted once. The rearrangement uses TRBV9 and TRBJ2-5, with TRBD1 matching 8 bases. This CDR3 has 16 amino acids. Germline CDR1 reads SGDLS; CDR2 reads YYNGEE. Trimming removed 3 bases from V and 4 bases from J; junction bases left unmatched: 11. CDR3 nucleotide sequence: TGTGCCAGCAGCGGAACGACAGGGGATGATAGAGAGACCCAGTACTTC. This translates into CASSGTTGDDRETQYF.

The chain uses TRBV18 and TRBJ2-6; 14 bases are shared with TRBD2. Germline V gives CDR1 KGHSH, CDR2 LQKENI. CDR3 size: 18 residues. J was trimmed by 4 bases and V by 6 bases; bases with no gene match: 8. The CDR3 sequence is CASSPVGLAGAGANVLTF. The CDR3, as DNA: TGTGCCAGCTCCCCGGTGGGACTAGCGGGAGCAGGGGCCAACGTCCTGACTTTC. The full variable domain, in which reference TRBV18 and TRBJ2-6 provide the parts outside the CDR3, is NAGVMQNPRHLVRRRGQEARLRCSPMKGHSHVYWYRQLPEEGLKFMVYLQKENIIDESGMPKERFSAEFPKEGPSILRIQQVVRGDSAAYFCASSPVGLAGAGANVLTFGAGSRLTVL.